Sequencing of this T cell receptor beta chain was carried out in a study of cytomegalovirus exposure and HLA in healthy donors. General study points: TCR beta V segments were, for the most part, productive about 87% or about 30% of the time in an earlier analysis. A link between a missense DCLRE1C variant and TCR beta V- and J-gene trimming emerged from a later analysis.

V gave up 3 bases and J gave up 6 bases, with 20 bases separating them. Looked up from germline, CDR1 is MNHEY and CDR2 is SMNVEV (reference sequence). CDR3 size: 16 residues. About this clone itself: Antigen unknown.

A multiplex PCR was run with 60 Vbeta primers and 13 Jbeta primers. The repertoire was sequenced with immunoSEQ multiplex PCR; TCRdb's copy has only in-frame clones and lacks some. The table shows 100,000 to 150,000 clones, with more than 80% occurring only once. Specimen: PBMCs. This clonotype was sampled from a woman in her forties in good health and CMV-seropositive. The chain employs TRBV27 and TRBJ1-2, with D possibly TRBD1 on 6 matching bases. Here the CDR3 reads CASSLGWGQGSNGYTF. The CDR3 DNA sequence: TGTGCCAGCAGTTTGGGTTGGGGTCAGGGGTCAAATGGCTACACCTTC.